The T cell receptor beta chain described here comes from a study of blood T cell repertoires in COVID-19. The repertoire was sequenced with immunoSEQ multiplex PCR; TCRdb's copy has only in-frame clones and lacks some. Among about 280,000 clones listed, 88% were seen once. The CDR3 is 14 amino acids. The germline V and J ends were trimmed by 6 bases and 6 bases, with 15 bases remaining between them. The germline V gene has CDR1 MNHEY and CDR2 SMNVEV (reference sequence). The V gene is TRBV27, the J gene TRBJ1-5; tentative D call: TRBD1 (6 bases). The receptor was derived from a man aged 18 to 30 with active or convalescent COVID-19. The sequenced sample consisted of peripheral blood. The CDR3: CASRGGGFSQPQHF. The CDR3 DNA reads as TGTGCCAGCAGGGGAGGGGGATTTAGTCAGCCCCAGCATTTT.